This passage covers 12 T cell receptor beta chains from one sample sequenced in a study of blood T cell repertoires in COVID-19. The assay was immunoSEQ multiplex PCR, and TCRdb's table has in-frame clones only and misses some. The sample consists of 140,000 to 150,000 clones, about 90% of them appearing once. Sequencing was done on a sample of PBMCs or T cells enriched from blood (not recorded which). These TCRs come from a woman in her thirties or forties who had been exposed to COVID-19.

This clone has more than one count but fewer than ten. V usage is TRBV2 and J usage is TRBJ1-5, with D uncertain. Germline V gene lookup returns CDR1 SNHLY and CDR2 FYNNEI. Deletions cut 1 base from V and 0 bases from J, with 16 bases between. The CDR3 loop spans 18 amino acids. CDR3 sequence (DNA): TGTGCCAGCAGTGAAGAATTGATGCGGCTTTCTAGCAATCAGCCCCAGCATTTT. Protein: CASSEELMRLSSNQPQHF.

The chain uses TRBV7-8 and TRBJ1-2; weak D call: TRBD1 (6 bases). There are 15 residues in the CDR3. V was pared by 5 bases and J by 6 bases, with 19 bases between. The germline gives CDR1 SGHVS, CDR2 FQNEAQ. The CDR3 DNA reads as TGTGCCAGCAGCCCCAACCAGGGGATAATCGATGGCTACACCTTC. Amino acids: CASSPNQGIIDGYTF.

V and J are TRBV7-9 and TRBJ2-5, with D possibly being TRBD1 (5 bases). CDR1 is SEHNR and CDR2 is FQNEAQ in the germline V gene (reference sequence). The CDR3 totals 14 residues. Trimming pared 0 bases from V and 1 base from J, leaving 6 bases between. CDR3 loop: CASSLAQGQETQYF. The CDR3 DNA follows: TGTGCCAGCAGCTTAGCGCAGGGCCAAGAGACCCAGTACTTC.

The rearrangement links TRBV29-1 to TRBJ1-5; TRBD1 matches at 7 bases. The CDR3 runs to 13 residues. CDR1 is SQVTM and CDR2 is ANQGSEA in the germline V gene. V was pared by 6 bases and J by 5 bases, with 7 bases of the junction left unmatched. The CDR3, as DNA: TGCAGCGTGCAGGGGGGAGCTTATCAGCCCCAGCATTTT. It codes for CSVQGGAYQPQHF.

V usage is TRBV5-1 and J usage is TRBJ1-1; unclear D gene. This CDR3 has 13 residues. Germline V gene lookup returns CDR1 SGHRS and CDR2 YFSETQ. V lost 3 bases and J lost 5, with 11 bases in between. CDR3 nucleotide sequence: TGCGCCAGCAGCTCGCTAAGTTATACTGAAGCTTTCTTT. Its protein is CASSSLSYTEAFF.

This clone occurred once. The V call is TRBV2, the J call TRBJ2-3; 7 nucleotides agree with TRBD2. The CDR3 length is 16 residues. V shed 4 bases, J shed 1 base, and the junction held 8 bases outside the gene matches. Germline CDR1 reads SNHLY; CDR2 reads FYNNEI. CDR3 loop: CASSAGARGGTDTQYF. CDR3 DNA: TGTGCCAGCAGTGCCGGGGCCCGGGGGGGCACAGATACGCAGTATTTT.

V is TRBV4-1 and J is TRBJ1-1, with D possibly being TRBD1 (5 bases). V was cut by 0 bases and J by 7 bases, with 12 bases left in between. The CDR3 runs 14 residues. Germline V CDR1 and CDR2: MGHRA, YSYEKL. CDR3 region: CASSQDWTKNEAFF. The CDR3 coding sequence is TGCGCCAGCAGCCAAGATTGGACAAAAAATGAAGCTTTCTTT.

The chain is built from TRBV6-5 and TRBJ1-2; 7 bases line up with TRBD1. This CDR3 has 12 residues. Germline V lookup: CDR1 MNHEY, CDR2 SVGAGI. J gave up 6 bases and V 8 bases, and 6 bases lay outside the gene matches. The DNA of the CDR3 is TGTGCCAGCCAGGGACAGATCCATGGCTACACCTTC. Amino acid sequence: CASQGQIHGYTF.

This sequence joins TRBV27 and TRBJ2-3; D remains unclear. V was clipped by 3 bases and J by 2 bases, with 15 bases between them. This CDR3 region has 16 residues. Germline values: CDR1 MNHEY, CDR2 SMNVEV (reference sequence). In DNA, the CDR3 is TGTGCCAGCAGTTTCTCGAGTTTATTAGCCACAGATACGCAGTATTTT. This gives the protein CASSFSSLLATDTQYF.

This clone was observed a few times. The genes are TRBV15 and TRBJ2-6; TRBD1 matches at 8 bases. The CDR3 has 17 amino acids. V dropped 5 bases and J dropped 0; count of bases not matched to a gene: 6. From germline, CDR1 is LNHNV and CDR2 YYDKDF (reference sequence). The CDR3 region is CATSPGTGGSGANVLTF. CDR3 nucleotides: TGTGCCACCAGCCCCGGGACAGGAGGCTCTGGGGCCAACGTCCTGACTTTC. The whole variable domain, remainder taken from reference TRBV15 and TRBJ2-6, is DAMVIQNPRYQVTQFGKPVTLSCSQTLNHNVMYWYQQKSSQAPKLLFHYYDKDFNNEADTPDNFQSRRPNTSFCFLDIRSPGLGDTAMYLCATSPGTGGSGANVLTFGAGSRLTVL.

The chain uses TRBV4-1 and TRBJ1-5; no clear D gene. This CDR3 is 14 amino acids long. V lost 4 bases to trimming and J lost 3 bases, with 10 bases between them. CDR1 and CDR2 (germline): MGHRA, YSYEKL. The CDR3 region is CASSLYVDNQPQHF. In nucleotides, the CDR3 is TGCGCCAGCAGCCTTTATGTAGACAATCAGCCCCAGCATTTT.

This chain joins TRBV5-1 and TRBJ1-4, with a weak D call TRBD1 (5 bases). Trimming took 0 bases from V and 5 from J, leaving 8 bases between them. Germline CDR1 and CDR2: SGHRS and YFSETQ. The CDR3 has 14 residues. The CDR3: CASSLGQTNEKLFF. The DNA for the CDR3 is TGCGCCAGCAGCTTGGGACAGACAAATGAAAAACTGTTTTTT.